This T cell receptor beta chain was documented in a study of T-cell reconstitution after alpha-beta-depleted transplantation in children. TCRbeta library construction was performed incorporating unique molecular identifiers. TCRdb re-called the PCR reads through MiXCR, storing one row per CDR3 protein. The sample shows approximately 340,000 distinct CDR3 sequences, 10% to 13% of them seen only once. This CDR3 is 14 amino acids long. The germline gives CDR1 MNHEY, CDR2 SMNVEV (reference sequence). V shed 2 bases and J 3 bases; nucleotides not matched to a gene: 4. The TCR was taken from a human donor who donated a stem cell graft to a child with acute lymphoblastic leukemia. J is TRBJ2-7 and V is TRBV27; 7 nucleotides match TRBD2. This sample comprised PBMCs from the stem cell graft donor, obtained from the stem cell graft. The chain's CDR3 is CASSLLGGVYEQYF. The CDR3, as DNA: TGTGCCAGCAGTTTACTGGGGGGGGTCTACGAGCAGTACTTC.